This TCR beta chain emerged from a study of cytomegalovirus exposure and HLA in healthy donors. The overall study: Inside one of the first data releases sat 85 million or so unique TCRs taken from HLA-typed donors.

Trimming removed 6 bases from V and 0 bases from J; junction bases left unmatched: 5. The CDR3 has 14 residues. Germline lookup yields CDR1 GTSNPN and CDR2 SVGIG (reference sequence). The primer mix had 60 Vbeta and 13 Jbeta primers. Sequencing used immunoSEQ multiplex PCR; TCRdb keeps in-frame clones, though not all of them. Here the sample spans 200,000 to 250,000 clones, about 79% being singletons. The study's findings and limits: Looking again later, the authors saw that most CMV-associated TCR beta chains seemed HLA-restricted. The authors considered a cluster of highly shared sequence variants likely to be a sequencing artifact.

Concerning this clone itself: What it binds is unknown.

The receptor comes from a man between 18 and 29 years old in good health and CMV-seronegative. The rearrangement links TRBV30 to TRBJ1-5; 7 bases are shared with TRBD1. The sequenced material came from PBMCs. The CDR3 DNA is TGTGCCTGCCAACAGGGGAATAGCAATCAGCCCCAGCATTTT. Translation: CACQQGNSNQPQHF.